The clone carrying this T cell receptor beta chain was counted at least ten times. Its antigen is not identified. The record originates from a study of T cell repertoires in cytomegalovirus infection. The overall study: Matching HLA type, along with CMV infection, was indicated by public TCR beta signatures.

Each CDR3 protein gets one entry after TCRdb re-called the reads with MiXCR. The sample records 100,000 or so distinct CDR3 sequences, more than 20% being singletons. Germline V CDR1 and CDR2: SEHNR, FQNEAQ (reference sequence). Germline trimming cut 4 bases from V and 4 bases from J; bases unmatched to any gene: 5. This CDR3 has 15 amino acids. Study-level findings and limits: Ex vivo responses were dominated by HLA-C-restricted CMV-specific TCR beta clonotypes.

The chain couples TRBV7-9 to TRBJ1-2; 11 bases match TRBD1. This sequence originates from a human donor in good health (CMV status not recorded). Some clones in this sample may be carry-over from other donors' samples. The sample consisted of CD8+ T cells from PBMCs. The chain's CDR3 is CASSYGTGGVYGYTF. The DNA of the CDR3 is TGTGCCAGCAGCTACGGGACAGGGGGAGTCTATGGCTACACCTTC.